The 19 T cell receptor beta chains below come from one sample, sequenced in a study of cytomegalovirus exposure and HLA in healthy donors. Produced via immunoSEQ multiplex PCR; TCRdb's table is partial and in-frame only. The sample contains 110,000 or so clones, under 90% of which appear only once. Material: PBMCs. Receptors were obtained from a woman in her 30s in good health and CMV-seronegative.

The chain is built from TRBV5-1 and TRBJ2-2; 8 bases are a match to TRBD1. This CDR3 region has 14 residues. Trimming removed 4 bases from V and 7 bases from J; junction bases left unmatched: 6. Germline loops: CDR1 SGHRS, CDR2 YFSETQ. The CDR3 DNA sequence: TGCGCCAGCAGCCGGGACAGGTTGGGCGGGGAGCTGTTTTTT. Protein sequence: CASSRDRLGGELFF.

The V call is TRBV5-1, the J call TRBJ2-1; 11 nucleotides line up with TRBD2. In germline, CDR1 is SGHRS, CDR2 YFSETQ. The CDR3 length is 15 residues. V lost 3 bases to trimming and J lost 4 bases; unmatched junction nucleotides: 3. CDR3 DNA sequence: TGCGCCAGCAGCTCGGCTAGCGGGGGGTACAATGAGCAGTTCTTC. Its translation is CASSSASGGYNEQFF.

This clone was seen a single time. This chain connects TRBV19 to TRBJ1-5; D is unresolved. Germline V lookup: CDR1 LNHDA, CDR2 SQIVND (reference sequence). Deletions cut 1 base from V and 4 bases from J, with 11 bases between. This CDR3 has 15 residues. Here the CDR3 reads CASSIALGSNQPQHF. The CDR3 nucleotides are TGTGCCAGTAGTATAGCCCTGGGGAGTAATCAGCCCCAGCATTTT.

Only a few counts were recorded for this clone. The V gene is TRBV2, the J gene TRBJ2-2; a weak D match, TRBD2 (6 bases). Trimming left V 0 bases short and J 7 bases short, with 12 bases between. Germline V gene data show CDR1 as SNHLY and CDR2 as FYNNEI. The CDR3 contains 15 residues. The CDR3 DNA reads as TGTGCCAGCAGTGAAGCTTTCTCGGGGGACGGGGAGCTGTTTTTT. The encoded protein is CASSEAFSGDGELFF.

V and J are TRBV2 and TRBJ2-7; perhaps TRBD1 as D (6 bases). CDR1 SNHLY and CDR2 FYNNEI come from the germline V gene. CDR3 size: 15 residues. V shed 2 bases and J shed 3 bases, with 14 bases lying between them. The CDR3: CASSERQGSDYEQYF. The CDR3 nucleotides are TGTGCCAGCAGTGAACGGCAGGGGTCTGACTACGAGCAGTACTTC.

J is TRBJ2-1 and V is TRBV5-1; 10 bases line up with TRBD2. CDR3 length: 14 residues. Germline assignment: CDR1 SGHRS and CDR2 YFSETQ. V gave up 3 bases and J gave up 6 bases; unmatched junction bases: 3. The CDR3, as DNA: TGCGCCAGCAGCTCCCGGACTAGCGGCAATGAGCAGTTCTTC. Its translation: CASSSRTSGNEQFF.

The V and J genes are TRBV5-1 and TRBJ1-2; D unresolved. CDR1 and CDR2 (germline): SGHRS, YFSETQ. V was clipped by 1 base and J by 1 base, with 8 bases between them. The CDR3 is made up of 14 amino acids. CDR3: CASSLNHNNYGYTF. In DNA, the CDR3 is TGCGCCAGCAGCTTGAACCACAATAACTATGGCTACACCTTC.

This chain connects TRBV28 to TRBJ2-7, with D possibly TRBD2 on 7 matching bases. In germline, CDR1 is MDHEN, CDR2 SYDVKM. The CDR3 is 14 residues long. The V end lost 6 bases, the J end lost 3 bases, and 15 bases lay between the germline ends. CDR3: CASSKGGALYEQYF. CDR3 DNA: TGTGCCAGCAGCAAAGGGGGGGCCCTCTACGAGCAGTACTTC.

This sequence joins TRBV25-1 and TRBJ1-2, with D possibly matching TRBD1 (6 bases). V was cut by 3 bases and J by 8 bases, with 19 bases left in between. CDR3 length: 15 residues. CDR1 is MGHDK, CDR2 SYGVNS, per germline. The CDR3: CASSESPTGTWGYTF. For the CDR3, the DNA is TGTGCCAGCAGTGAGTCCCCCACAGGGACATGGGGCTACACCTTC.

This chain links TRBV6-1 with TRBJ2-2; D remains ambiguous. The germline CDR1 and CDR2 sequences are MNHNS and SASEGT. The CDR3 is 14 amino acids. V was trimmed by 6 bases and J by 4 bases, leaving 12 bases between them. CDR3 in amino acids: CASRTLWATGELFF. CDR3 nucleotides: TGTGCCAGCAGGACCCTATGGGCCACCGGGGAGCTGTTTTTT.

The rearrangement uses TRBV7-9 and TRBJ2-5, with D perhaps TRBD2 (6 bases). The CDR3 has 14 amino acids. CDR1 is SEHNR and CDR2 is FQNEAQ in the germline V gene (reference sequence). Trimming took off 5 bases at V and 2 bases at J, with 12 bases between the two ends. The DNA of the CDR3 is TGTGCCAGCAGCCCCGTCGGGGGACAAGAGACCCAGTACTTC. It codes for CASSPVGGQETQYF. Using reference TRBV7-9 and TRBJ2-5 for the parts outside the CDR3, the full variable domain is DTGVSQNPRHKITKRGQNVTFRCDPISEHNRLYWYRQTLGQGPEFLTYFQNEAQLEKSRLLSDRFSAERPKGSFSTLEIQRTEQGDSAMYLCASSPVGGQETQYFGPGTRLLVL.

The chain has TRBV5-1 and TRBJ1-1; TRBD1 is a possible D gene (5 bases). The V and J ends lost 3 bases and 0 bases respectively, with 12 bases between them. The CDR3 extends over 15 amino acids. Germline loops: CDR1 SGHRS, CDR2 YFSETQ. The CDR3: CASSSGGGLNTEAFF. The DNA for the CDR3 is TGCGCCAGCAGCTCGGGTGGGGGGTTGAACACTGAAGCTTTCTTT. The full variable domain, with the rest looked up from reference TRBV5-1 and TRBJ1-1, is KAGVTQTPRYLIKTRGQQVTLSCSPISGHRSVSWYQQTPGQGLQFLFEYFSETQRNKGNFPGRFSGRQFSNSRSEMNVSTLELGDSALYLCASSSGGGLNTEAFFGQGTRLTVV.

This chain connects TRBV25-1 to TRBJ1-4; 8 nucleotides line up with TRBD1. This CDR3 spans 15 amino acids. Germline loops: CDR1 MGHDK, CDR2 SYGVNS. After removal of 4 bases from V and 3 bases from J, the junction contained 4 bases not matched to a gene. CDR3 residues: CASSVGGQANEKLFF. CDR3 DNA: TGTGCCAGCAGTGTAGGGGGACAGGCTAATGAAAAACTGTTTTTT.

This chain joins TRBV30 and TRBJ2-7; D ambiguous. The CDR3 covers 11 residues. V lost 0 bases to trimming and J lost 3 bases, with 3 bases between them. CDR1 GTSNPN and CDR2 SVGIG come from the germline V gene (reference sequence). The CDR3 sequence is CAWSVRYEQYF. CDR3 sequence (DNA): TGTGCCTGGAGTGTCCGCTACGAGCAGTACTTC.

This clone appeared a single time. V and J are TRBV9 and TRBJ2-5, with TRBD2 matching 9 bases. The germline V gene has CDR1 SGDLS and CDR2 YYNGEE. This CDR3 spans 17 amino acids. V was clipped by 0 bases and J by 2 bases; unmatched bases: 8. The CDR3 nucleotides read TGTGCCAGCAGCGTAGAAGGACGGCTAGCGGGGCAAGAGACCCAGTACTTC. Translated: CASSVEGRLAGQETQYF.

The chain is built from TRBV5-4 and TRBJ1-3, with 7 bases identical to TRBD1. The CDR3 extends over 15 amino acids. Germline V gene data show CDR1 as SGHNT and CDR2 as YYREEE (reference sequence). Trimming at V came to 2 bases and at J to 0 bases, leaving 2 bases not matched to a gene. CDR3 in amino acids: CASSFGTASGNTIYF. The CDR3 DNA reads as TGTGCCAGCAGCTTTGGGACAGCCTCTGGAAACACCATATATTTT.

V usage is TRBV7-9 and J usage is TRBJ1-1; D is perhaps TRBD1 (5 bases). CDR3 length: 14 residues. CDR1 and CDR2 from the germline V gene are SEHNR and FQNEAQ (reference sequence). V was cut by 1 base and J by 8 bases, with 14 bases left in between. The CDR3 nucleotides are TGTGCCAGCAGCTTAGGTACGACAGAACGAGAAGCTTTCTTT. Translating it yields CASSLGTTEREAFF.

J is TRBJ2-2 and V is TRBV5-6; TRBD1 agrees at 11 bases. The CDR3 totals 16 residues. J was trimmed by 2 bases and V by 4 bases; bases with no gene match: 4. Per the germline V gene, CDR1 is SGHDT and CDR2 is YYEEEE. This CDR3 reads CASSPGTGGNTGELFF. CDR3 nucleotides: TGTGCCAGCAGCCCCGGGACAGGGGGTAACACCGGGGAGCTGTTTTTT.

The V gene is TRBV10-3, the J gene TRBJ1-2, with 10 nucleotides matching TRBD1. The CDR3 is 15 amino acids. V trimming: 7 bases; J trimming: 8 bases; junction bases outside the gene matches: 13. Germline CDR1 and CDR2: ENHRY and SYGVKD. CDR3 sequence: CAIMYGTGEIRGYTF. CDR3 DNA: TGTGCCATCATGTACGGGACAGGGGAAATACGAGGCTACACCTTC.